This T cell receptor (beta chain) was sequenced in a study of T cells in Graves' hyperthyroidism and ophthalmopathy. For this clonotype: No antigen is known for it.

This CDR3 has 15 residues. Per the germline V gene, CDR1 is MNHEY and CDR2 is SMNVEV (reference sequence). Trimming removed 0 bases at V and 8 bases at J, with 16 bases between. RNA transcripts provided the source from which TCR beta CDR3 regions were amplified. Using the HTBI primer set, a first-round RT-PCR was run on the TCR CDR3. TCRdb analysed the multiplex PCR reads with MiXCR anew, one entry per CDR3 protein. The data show 300,000 to 350,000 distinct CDR3 sequences, 15% to 20% seen once. Study-wide points: Appearing also in blood were most of the thyroid clonotypes expanded above 0.001. The model foresaw ophthalmopathy a median approximately 6.3 months prior to onset.

Exclusion of patients followed from uncontrolled infection, other autoimmune disease, pregnancy or lactation. Sequencing used blood. This clonotype originated in a woman between 35 and 50 years old with Graves' ophthalmopathy. The chain links TRBV27 to TRBJ1-2; D might be TRBD1 (5 bases). The CDR3 loop reads CASSLSRGLLPGYTF. CDR3 in DNA: TGTGCCAGCAGTTTATCGAGGGGTCTGCTACCAGGCTACACCTTC.